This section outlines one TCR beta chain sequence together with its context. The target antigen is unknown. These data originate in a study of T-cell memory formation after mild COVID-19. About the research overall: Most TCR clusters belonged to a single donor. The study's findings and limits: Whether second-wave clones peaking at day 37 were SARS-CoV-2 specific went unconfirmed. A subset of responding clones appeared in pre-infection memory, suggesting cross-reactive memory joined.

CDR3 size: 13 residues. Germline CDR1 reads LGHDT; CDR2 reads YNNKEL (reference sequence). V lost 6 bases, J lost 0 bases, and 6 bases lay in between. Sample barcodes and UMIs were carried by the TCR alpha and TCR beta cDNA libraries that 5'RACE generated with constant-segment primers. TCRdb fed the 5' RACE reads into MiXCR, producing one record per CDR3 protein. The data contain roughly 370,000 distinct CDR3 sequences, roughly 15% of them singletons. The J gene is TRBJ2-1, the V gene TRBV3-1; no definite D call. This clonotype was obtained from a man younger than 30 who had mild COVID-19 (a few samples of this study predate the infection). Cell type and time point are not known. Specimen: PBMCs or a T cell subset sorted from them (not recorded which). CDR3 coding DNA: TGTGCCAGCAGGTTGAGCTCCTACAATGAGCAGTTCTTC. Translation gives CASRLSSYNEQFF.